Following are 5 T cell receptor beta chains from one sample sequenced in a study of T cells in localized non-small cell lung cancer. TCRdb keeps only in-frame clones here, not all; method: immunoSEQ multiplex PCR. Among over 45,000 clones, about 87% were seen once, and the ten largest hold 20% to 25%. The sequences come from peripheral blood, collected before any cancer treatment. These receptor sequences come from a man between 35 and 75 years old with stage I squamous cell lung carcinoma.

CDR3 sequence reads: CASSLTLSGNTIYF. For the CDR3, the DNA is TGTGCCAGCAGCTTAACCCTCTCTGGAAACACCATATATTTT. The V gene is TRBV7-9, the J gene TRBJ1-3; D unclear. This CDR3 comprises 14 residues. Germline V gene lookup returns CDR1 SEHNR and CDR2 FQNEAQ (reference sequence). Trimming removed 2 bases from V and 0 bases from J, with 5 bases in between. The full variable domain, in which reference TRBV7-9 and TRBJ1-3 provide the parts outside the CDR3, is DTGVSQNPRHKITKRGQNVTFRCDPISEHNRLYWYRQTLGQGPEFLTYFQNEAQLEKSRLLSDRFSAERPKGSFSTLEIQRTEQGDSAMYLCASSLTLSGNTIYFGEGSWLTVV.

The rearrangement joins TRBV28 to TRBJ2-7; 8 bases are a match to TRBD2. This CDR3 comprises 14 residues. CDR1 is MDHEN, CDR2 SYDVKM, per germline. The ends lost 8 bases at V and 2 bases at J; junction bases unmatched: 8. The CDR3 region has the DNA TGTGCCAGCGATAGCGGGACAACAGCCTACGAGCAGTACTTC. Residues: CASDSGTTAYEQYF.

The chain combines TRBV29-1 with TRBJ2-3, with 9 bases matching TRBD1. CDR3 length: 13 residues. Per the germline V gene, CDR1 is SQVTM and CDR2 is ANQGSEA. V lost 8 bases and J lost 7; bases outside the gene matches: 10. CDR3 loop: CSSTTGTGNTQYF. CDR3 in DNA: TGCAGCTCTACAACCGGGACAGGGAATACGCAGTATTTT.

This clone ranks as medium-sized (0.01 to 0.1%). The genes are TRBV29-1 and TRBJ1-5; a weak D match, TRBD1 (5 bases). Germline-derived CDR1 and CDR2 are SQVTM and ANQGSEA. Trimming cost V 6 bases and J 3 bases, with 18 bases left between them. The CDR3 is made up of 15 amino acids. The CDR3 loop reads CSVMGGDGVNQPQHF. The CDR3 nucleotides read TGCAGCGTGATGGGAGGGGACGGGGTCAATCAGCCCCAGCATTTT.

The chain joins TRBV18 to TRBJ2-7; D is unclear. The germline V gene encodes CDR1 KGHSH and CDR2 LQKENI. Deletions cut 0 bases from V and 6 bases from J, with 6 bases between. This CDR3 comprises 12 residues. The chain's CDR3 is CASSPPNGEQYF. CDR3 DNA sequence: TGTGCCAGCTCACCACCGAACGGCGAGCAGTACTTC.